These 10 T cell receptor beta chains were all obtained from the same sample, sequenced in a study of cytomegalovirus exposure and HLA in healthy donors. The PCR was carried out with 60 Vbeta primers and 13 Jbeta primers. Some clones are missing from TCRdb's copy, which holds only in-frame ones; the method was immunoSEQ multiplex PCR. The sample holds some 100,000 clones, more than 75% seen once. Sequencing was carried out using PBMCs. The origin of the receptors is a woman in her fifties or sixties in good health and CMV-seropositive.

V and J are TRBV30 and TRBJ2-3, with D perhaps TRBD1 (6 bases). CDR3 length equals 14 residues. Germline CDR1 and CDR2: GTSNPN and SVGIG (reference sequence). The ends were cut back, 4 bases at V and 2 bases at J, with 13 bases in the middle. The CDR3 DNA sequence: TGTGCCTGGAAAGGGGGTTCTGTCACAGATACGCAGTATTTT. This gives the protein CAWKGGSVTDTQYF.

The chain carries TRBV14 and TRBJ2-5, with TRBD2 matching 8 bases. The J call may be in error: the DNA end matches TRBJ2-7 better. Germline values: CDR1 SGHDN, CDR2 FVKESK. The CDR3 has 14 amino acids. CDR3 sequence: CASSHTSGAYEQYF. CDR3 in DNA: TGTGCCAGCAGCCATACTAGCGGCGCCTACGAGCAGTACTTC.

This clone has only a few counts. This chain connects TRBV28 to TRBJ1-2; D ambiguous. Germline CDR1 and CDR2: MDHEN and SYDVKM. The germline V and J ends were trimmed by 3 bases and 2 bases, with 10 bases remaining between them. The CDR3 totals 14 residues. The CDR3 spells CASSLGTVNYGYTF. The CDR3, as DNA: TGTGCCAGCAGTTTGGGTACAGTAAACTATGGCTACACCTTC.

Concerning this clone itself: Relative to the germline gene, one junction end is altered; a read error may explain this. The V gene is TRBV2, the J gene TRBJ2-7; D call uncertain. The CDR3 is 12 residues long. CDR1 and CDR2 (germline): SNHLY, FYNNEI. The CDR3 nucleotides read TGTGCCAGCAGTGAAAAAAGGTACTACCGACTCTTC. Translating it yields CASSEKRYYRLF.

The chain couples TRBV18 to TRBJ1-2; 7 bases align to TRBD1. The trim removed 4 bases at V and 4 bases at J, leaving 6 bases unmatched. Germline-derived CDR1 and CDR2 are KGHSH and LQKENI. CDR3 size: 14 residues. The CDR3 coding sequence is TGTGCCAGCTCACTATCGACAGGGCTCTATGGCTACACCTTC. Translated: CASSLSTGLYGYTF.

This clone was seen a few times. This chain uses TRBV7-2 with TRBJ1-4, with D tentatively TRBD1 (5 bases). The CDR3 is 17 residues long. CDR1 is SGHTA, CDR2 FQGNSA, per germline. V shed 5 bases and J shed 0 bases, with 16 bases lying between them. The CDR3 bases are TGTGCCAGCAGCCGAGGGACGGGGAGGACAACTAATGAAAAACTGTTTTTT. It codes for CASSRGTGRTTNEKLFF.

The rearrangement uses TRBV19 and TRBJ1-3; the D is unclear. V was pared by 1 base and J by 0 bases, with 7 bases between. CDR1 and CDR2 from the germline V gene are LNHDA and SQIVND (reference sequence). The CDR3 consists of 15 residues. CDR3 protein: CASSIGSSSGNTIYF. DNA of the CDR3: TGTGCCAGTAGTATAGGTTCGAGCTCTGGAAACACCATATATTTT.

The CDR3 region is CSVAGLADEQFF. The CDR3 nucleotides read TGCAGCGTTGCGGGACTAGCGGATGAGCAGTTCTTC. The chain is built from TRBV29-1 and TRBJ2-1; 11 nucleotides line up with TRBD2. The CDR3 runs to 12 residues. CDR1 is SQVTM, CDR2 ANQGSEA, per germline. The junction had 1 base not matched to a gene; V was cut back by 4 bases and J by 8 bases.

The chain joins TRBV18 to TRBJ1-3; 7 bases are shared with TRBD1. The junction had 2 bases not matched to a gene; V was cut back by 3 bases and J by 0 bases. CDR3 size: 15 residues. Germline values: CDR1 KGHSH, CDR2 LQKENI. In DNA, the CDR3 is TGTGCCAGCTCACCGGACAGGAACTCTGGAAACACCATATATTTT. This translates into CASSPDRNSGNTIYF.

CDR3 bases: TGTGCCAGCAGTGGGCTTAGCTACACCTTC. Translation: CASSGLSYTF. The rearrangement joins TRBV6-1 to TRBJ1-2; D not certain. The CDR3 is made up of 10 amino acids. The germline V gene encodes CDR1 MNHNS and CDR2 SASEGT. V was trimmed by 4 bases and J by 9 bases, leaving 6 bases between them.